The clone carrying this T cell receptor (beta chain) occurred many times. Its antigen is undetermined. Aged 18 to 65, the patients had hyperthyroidism that was newly diagnosed and had lasted under 2 months. TCR beta CDR3 region amplification was performed from RNA transcripts. Carried out on the TCR CDR3, a first-round RT-PCR used the HTBI primer set. TCRdb recomputed calls from the multiplex PCR reads with MiXCR, one row per CDR3 protein. The sample shows about 480,000 distinct CDR3 sequences, roughly an eighth of them seen only once. V lost 0 bases and J 9 bases, leaving 15 bases between the germline ends. The CDR3 is 14 amino acids. Germline V gene data show CDR1 as SGDLS and CDR2 as YYNGEE. This entry is derived from a study of T cells in Graves' hyperthyroidism and ophthalmopathy. General study results and limits: Appearing also in blood were most of the thyroid clonotypes expanded above 0.001.

Material for sequencing was blood. The chain employs TRBV9 and TRBJ2-5; no clear D gene. The receptor was isolated from a woman between 18 and 29 years old with Graves' hyperthyroidism. The CDR3 protein is CASSVESVGYPQYF. In DNA form, the CDR3 reads TGTGCCAGCAGCGTAGAGTCAGTCGGGTACCCCCAGTACTTC.